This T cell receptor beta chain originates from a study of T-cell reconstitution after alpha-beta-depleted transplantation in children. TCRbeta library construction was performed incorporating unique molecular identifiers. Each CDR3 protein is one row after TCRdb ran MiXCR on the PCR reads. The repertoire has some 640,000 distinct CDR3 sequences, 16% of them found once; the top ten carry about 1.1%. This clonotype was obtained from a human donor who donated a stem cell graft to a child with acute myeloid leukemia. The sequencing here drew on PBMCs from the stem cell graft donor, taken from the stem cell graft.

The CDR3 region is CASSHDREYEQYF. Written as DNA, the CDR3 is TGTGCCAGCAGCCACGACAGGGAATACGAGCAGTACTTC. The chain uses TRBV7-3 and TRBJ2-7; 7 bases map to TRBD1. The CDR3 consists of 13 residues. Germline V lookup: CDR1 SGHTA, CDR2 FQGTGA. The ends lost 5 bases at V and 4 bases at J; junction bases unmatched: 5.